This T cell receptor beta chain was identified in a study of CD8 T cells in Susac syndrome. The CDR3 is made up of 13 amino acids. Germline CDR1 reads SQVTM; CDR2 reads ANQGSEA. V lost 5 bases to trimming and J lost 4 bases, with 14 bases between them. RNA, at about 0.5 to 1 ug, was reverse transcribed with random hexamers. TCRdb itself ran the immunoSEQ multiplex PCR reads through MiXCR, one entry per CDR3 protein. The repertoire holds under 55,000 distinct CDR3 sequences, with 85% to 95% as singletons. The TCR sequence derives from a human donor with multiple sclerosis. V gene TRBV29-1 combines with J gene TRBJ1-1; D may be TRBD1 (6 bases). The sample was CD8+ T cells from PBMCs. The CDR3 DNA follows: TGCAGCGTTAGGGGGGGGAGTTTCACTGAAGCTTTCTTT. Its translation is CSVRGGSFTEAFF.